Given below is one T cell receptor beta chain in context. Antigen specificity is unknown. The CDR3 is 16 residues long. V was shortened by 6 bases and J by 5 bases, with 21 bases between the two germline ends. Germline assignment: CDR1 SGHRS and CDR2 YFSETQ. The sample originates from a study of T cell clones after liver transplantation. Overall study context: TCRbeta sequencing after a pre-transplant mixed lymphocyte reaction identified graft-donor-reactive clones, later tracked in post-transplant blood. HCV positivity affected three of eight recipients; the rest lacked autoimmune or viral indications. Standard immunosuppression, with no induction, continued until 12-24 months after transplant.

Whole-study results and caveats: Conclusions were preliminary, with small, heterogeneous patient groups.

Clones were read by immunoSEQ multiplex PCR, and TCRdb kept only the in-frame ones, dropping some. The sample lists tens of thousands of clones; about 84% were seen once. The rearrangement joins TRBV5-1 to TRBJ2-1, with D maybe TRBD1 (6 bases). This clonotype was obtained from a human patient who received a liver transplant. Some of the T cells might come from the graft donor. Source: CD4+ T cells from blood, taken approximately 3.5 years after liver transplant. CDR3: CASTTLDSSLNNEQFF. The CDR3 nucleotides read TGCGCCAGCACCACCCTGGACAGCTCTTTGAACAATGAGCAGTTCTTC.